The following is a TCR beta chain sequence with its context. Its specific antigen is unknown. The record has no base qualities; no much larger clone is one base away. This specimen comes from a study of T cell changes during pregnancy in multiple sclerosis (dated by TCRdb to 2018 to 2020). General notes on the study: Changes in the T cell repertoire over the course of pregnancy were examined in this study in women with multiple sclerosis.

Libraries were constructed by the immunoSEQ multiplex PCR assay. TCRdb limited this immuneACCESS table to in-frame rearrangements with V and J called. A share of clones is missing; checked studies link under half to unresolved V genes, and the rest is unexplained. The sample table holds about 74,000 clones, of which more than 85% were seen once. About 3% of the sample rests with the top ten. The trim is 8 bases for V and 2 bases for J, with a gap of 18 bases between the germline ends. Reading from cysteine to phenylalanine, the CDR3 counts 15 amino acids. The sequence is cut down to CDR3 DNA, 45 bases in frame from base 1. CDR1 and CDR2 (MNHNY, SVGAGI) derive from the germline V gene (reference sequence).

Recombination joined TRBV6-6 with TRBJ1-1, with TRBD1 perhaps the D gene, on 5 matching bases. This receptor was identified in a female donor with multiple sclerosis, enrolled in a pregnancy study. The specimen comprised peripheral blood, sampled before pregnancy. The DNA is TGTGCCAGCTTCAGGGCCCGGGCGACTAACACTGAAGCTTTCTTT. This translates into CASFRARATNTEAFF.